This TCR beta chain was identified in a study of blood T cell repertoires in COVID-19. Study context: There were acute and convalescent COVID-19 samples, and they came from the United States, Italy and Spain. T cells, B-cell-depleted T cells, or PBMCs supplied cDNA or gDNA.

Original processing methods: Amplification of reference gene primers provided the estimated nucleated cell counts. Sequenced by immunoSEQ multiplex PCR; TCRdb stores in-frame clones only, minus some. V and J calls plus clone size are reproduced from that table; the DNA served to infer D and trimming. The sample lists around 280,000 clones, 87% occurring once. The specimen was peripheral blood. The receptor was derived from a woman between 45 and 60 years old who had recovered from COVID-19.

DNA for the CDR3: TGTGCCAGCAGCTTCTCCATCGACAGGGGGCAAGGTAACTATGGCTACACCTTC. It codes for CASSFSIDRGQGNYGYTF. The rearrangement uses TRBV7-3 and TRBJ1-2, with TRBD1 identical over 10 bases. The CDR3 is 18 amino acids. Trimming at V came to 3 bases and at J to 1 base, leaving 11 bases not matched to a gene. Germline V gives CDR1 SGHTA, CDR2 FQGTGA.